This entry is about one TCR beta chain. Antigen specificity is unknown. Here immunoSEQ multiplex PCR was the method, and the copy in TCRdb shows in-frame clones only, minus some. The sample includes 60,000 to 70,000 clones, over 75% seen only once; the top ten take around 0.29%. This record belongs to a study of OX40 agonist ivuxolimab in advanced cancers. The overall study: Patients assigned to dose escalation were diagnosed with hepatocellular carcinoma, melanoma, renal cell or head and neck cancer. A mean age of about 59 years, range about 20 to 85, was recorded, and roughly 80% were male.

Study findings and constraints: There were, on average, more expanded clones in CD8+ T cells than in CD4+.

Sequenced material: CD4+ or CD8+ T cells sorted from blood, taken in a trial of the OX40 agonist ivuxolimab. This clonotype was sampled from an adult with an advanced solid tumor such as melanoma, head and neck, liver or kidney cancer.

CDR3 protein: CASSPGQAFNEQFF. CDR3 sequence (DNA): TGTGCCAGCAGCCCCGGACAGGCGTTCAATGAGCAGTTCTTC. The V call is TRBV7-9, the J call TRBJ2-1, with 7 nucleotides matching TRBD1. V lost 5 bases, J lost 6 bases, and 7 bases stayed unmatched. The CDR3 sequence is 14 residues long. In germline, CDR1 is SEHNR, CDR2 FQNEAQ (reference sequence).